This T cell receptor beta chain was recovered during a study of cytomegalovirus exposure and HLA in healthy donors. Study-level results: Sequencing had likely introduced a cluster of highly shared sequence variants as an artifact. Highest at DRB1 and lowest at HLA-C, TCR association rates differed among HLA loci in a later analysis. Available immune exposure information was restricted to CMV serostatus only. The authors listed roughly 150 TCR beta chains as cytomegalovirus-associated.

The CDR3 length is 17 residues. The germline V gene has CDR1 MGHRA and CDR2 YSYEKL. V trimming: 3 bases; J trimming: 2 bases; junction bases outside the gene matches: 6. The table lists this clone with a count of one. What it binds is unknown. The same CDR3 arises from other DNA sequences in this sample as well. 60 Vbeta and 13 Jbeta primers were used in PCR. Here immunoSEQ multiplex PCR was the method, and the copy in TCRdb shows in-frame clones only, minus some. The table lists 200,000 or so clones, approximately 80% of them singletons. J is TRBJ2-2 and V is TRBV4-1, with TRBD2 matching over 10 bases. This clonotype originated in a boy aged 2-15 years in good health and CMV-seronegative. The sample taken for sequencing was PBMCs. The CDR3 sequence: CASSHILAGVNTGELFF. The CDR3, as DNA: TGCGCCAGCAGCCATATTCTAGCGGGGGTTAACACCGGGGAGCTGTTTTTT.